This is a list of T cell receptor beta chains from one sample in a study of blood T cell repertoires in COVID-19. Generated by immunoSEQ multiplex PCR, the TCRdb table keeps only in-frame clones and is missing some. The sample lists 150,000 or so clones; under 90% were seen once. The sequenced material came from peripheral blood. These TCRs come from a human donor in a cohort sampled during active COVID-19. The CDR3 runs from the conserved cysteine through the conserved F or W. Each record gives: clone size, D gene, J gene, V gene, CDR3 protein, CDR3 DNA. D genes are given only for firm matches. The size field is filled for only some rows; it gives once, few, many or a size class.

clone size: -; D gene: -; J gene: TRBJ1-3; V gene: TRBV4-3; CDR3 protein: CASSQGAPSSGNTIYF; CDR3 DNA: TGCGCCAGCAGCCAAGGGGCGCCCAGCTCTGGAAACACCATATATTTT
clone size: -; D gene: TRBD1; J gene: TRBJ2-3; V gene: TRBV19; CDR3 protein: CASRGRGQRGDTQYF; CDR3 DNA: TGTGCCAGTAGGGGCAGGGGGCAAAGGGGAGATACGCAGTATTTT
clone size: few; D gene: -; J gene: TRBJ1-1; V gene: TRBV11-3; CDR3 protein: CASTIGMNTEAFF; CDR3 DNA: TGTGCCAGCACCATCGGGATGAACACTGAAGCTTTCTTT
clone size: -; D gene: -; J gene: TRBJ2-3; V gene: TRBV3-1/TRBV3-2; CDR3 protein: CASSPGFSTDTQYF; CDR3 DNA: TGTGCCAGCAGCCCGGGGTTTAGCACAGATACGCAGTATTTT
clone size: -; D gene: -; J gene: TRBJ1-3; V gene: TRBV2; CDR3 protein: CASARARLEKGGNTIYF; CDR3 DNA: TGTGCCAGCGCGCGAGCGCGTTTAGAAAAGGGGGGAAACACCATATATTTT
clone size: -; D gene: -; J gene: TRBJ2-2; V gene: TRBV21-1; CDR3 protein: CASSKDRGGTGELFF; CDR3 DNA: TGTGCCAGCAGCAAAGATAGGGGTGGGACCGGGGAGCTGTTTTTT
clone size: -; D gene: TRBD2; J gene: TRBJ2-2; V gene: TRBV7-9; CDR3 protein: CASSFRLAGTTGELFF; CDR3 DNA: TGTGCCAGCAGCTTCAGACTAGCGGGAACCACCGGGGAGCTGTTTTTT
clone size: -; D gene: TRBD1; J gene: TRBJ1-1; V gene: TRBV28; CDR3 protein: CASSPGGDRENTEAFF; CDR3 DNA: TGTGCCAGCAGCCCTGGCGGGGACAGGGAAAACACTGAAGCTTTCTTT
clone size: few; D gene: TRBD1; J gene: TRBJ1-5; V gene: TRBV6-5; CDR3 protein: CASRRTGASQPQHF; CDR3 DNA: TGTGCCAGCAGAAGGACAGGGGCAAGTCAGCCCCAGCATTTT
clone size: -; D gene: -; J gene: TRBJ1-4; V gene: TRBV30; CDR3 protein: CAWSLGGNEKLFF; CDR3 DNA: TGTGCCTGGAGTCTAGGGGGTAATGAAAAACTGTTTTTT
clone size: -; D gene: -; J gene: TRBJ1-1; V gene: TRBV6-4; CDR3 protein: CASRVRQAHTEAFF; CDR3 DNA: TGTGCCAGCAGGGTTCGACAGGCCCACACTGAAGCTTTCTTT
clone size: -; D gene: TRBD1; J gene: TRBJ1-3; V gene: TRBV6-5; CDR3 protein: CASRTGLSGNTIYF; CDR3 DNA: TGTGCCAGCAGGACAGGGCTCTCTGGAAACACCATATATTTT
clone size: -; D gene: -; J gene: TRBJ2-5; V gene: TRBV1; CDR3 protein: CTPQSLAGSQETQYF; CDR3 DNA: TGCACCCCCCAGTCCCTGGCAGGGTCTCAAGAGACCCAGTACTTC
clone size: -; D gene: -; J gene: TRBJ2-5; V gene: TRBV7-2; CDR3 protein: CASSLGGLAQETQYF; CDR3 DNA: TGTGCCAGCAGCTTAGGGGGGCTGGCTCAAGAGACCCAGTACTTC
clone size: few; D gene: TRBD1; J gene: TRBJ1-1; V gene: TRBV2; CDR3 protein: CASRTGQRNTEAFF; CDR3 DNA: TGTGCCAGCAGGACGGGACAGCGGAACACTGAAGCTTTCTTT
clone size: once; D gene: -; J gene: TRBJ1-2; V gene: TRBV7-2; CDR3 protein: CASSPLVGGGGYTF; CDR3 DNA: TGTGCCAGCAGCCCCCTCGTGGGGGGGGGAGGCTACACCTTC
clone size: -; D gene: -; J gene: TRBJ2-6; V gene: TRBV7-2; CDR3 protein: CASSPFFGANVLTF; CDR3 DNA: TGTGCCAGCAGCCCCTTCTTTGGGGCCAACGTCCTGACTTTC
clone size: -; D gene: -; J gene: TRBJ1-3; V gene: TRBV5-1; CDR3 protein: CASSLGGSSSGNTIYF; CDR3 DNA: TGCGCCAGCAGCTTGGGAGGGAGCAGCTCTGGAAACACCATATATTTT
clone size: -; D gene: -; J gene: TRBJ1-2; V gene: TRBV4-3; CDR3 protein: CASSQDTAYGYTF; CDR3 DNA: TGCGCCAGCAGCCAGGATACAGCCTATGGCTACACCTTC
clone size: -; D gene: -; J gene: TRBJ1-2; V gene: TRBV7-9; CDR3 protein: CASSANTGGGYTF; CDR3 DNA: TGTGCCAGCAGCGCAAATACAGGCGGTGGCTACACCTTC
clone size: -; D gene: -; J gene: TRBJ2-4; V gene: TRBV7-2; CDR3 protein: CASSVGQLLAKNIQYF; CDR3 DNA: TGTGCCAGCAGCGTAGGACAGTTACTAGCCAAAAACATTCAGTACTTC
clone size: once; D gene: -; J gene: TRBJ2-6; V gene: TRBV7-2; CDR3 protein: CASSLGGSGANVLTF; CDR3 DNA: TGTGCCAGCAGCTTAGGAGGGTCTGGGGCCAACGTCCTGACTTTC
clone size: -; D gene: TRBD2; J gene: TRBJ2-7; V gene: TRBV9; CDR3 protein: CASSPSGSYGHEQYF; CDR3 DNA: TGTGCCAGCAGCCCTAGCGGCTCTTACGGTCACGAGCAGTACTTC